This entry is about one T cell receptor beta chain. Its target is not known. The data were taken from a study of cytomegalovirus exposure and HLA in healthy donors. Broader study findings: The authors enumerated 150 to 200 TCR beta chains as linked to cytomegalovirus.

Looked up from germline, CDR1 is LNHDA and CDR2 is SQIVND (reference sequence). The CDR3 length is 14 residues. V shed 6 bases and J shed 7 bases, with 13 bases lying between them. Amplification used 60 Vbeta primers and 13 Jbeta primers. Per the original data handling: Roughly 10 million shared chains were among some 75 million unique TCR beta chains counted in a later analysis. Measured with immunoSEQ multiplex PCR; TCRdb has only the in-frame clones, and not every one. The V and J calls and clone size are taken from that table; D and trimming were inferred from the DNA. Here the sample spans around 70,000 clones, roughly 70% being singletons.

The sequence derives from a woman aged 40 to 50 in good health and CMV-seropositive. V gene TRBV19 combines with J gene TRBJ1-6; D is possibly TRBD1 (6 bases). Sequencing used PBMCs. The CDR3 here is CASRQQGSNSPLHF. The CDR3 DNA follows: TGTGCCAGTAGACAACAGGGTTCAAATTCACCCCTCCACTTT.